This is a list of T cell receptor beta chains from one sample in a study of persistence of HIV-infected CD4 T cells. Some clones are missing from TCRdb's copy, which holds only in-frame ones; the method was immunoSEQ multiplex PCR. This sample yields about 36,000 clones, of which around 85% are seen a single time; 5% to 7% belongs to the top ten. Their antigens remain unidentified. The specimen comprised cultured CD4+ T cells from PBMCs, sampled from a patient who received antiretroviral therapy. These TCRs come from an adult with HIV. The donor label of this sample is uncertain. The CDR3 runs from the conserved cysteine through the conserved F or W. D genes are given only for firm matches. Clone size appears in some rows only: once, few, many, or a class for an expanded clone.

V gene	J gene	D gene	clone size	CDR3 DNA	CDR3 protein
TRBV7-2	TRBJ2-1	TRBD2	few	TGTGCCAGCAGCTTCCCCGGGGGGATATTGGATGAGCAGTTCTTC	CASSFPGGILDEQFF
TRBV6-5	TRBJ1-1	-	-	TGTGCCAGCAGTTATGAGGCAGCGAATACAGCTTTCTTT	CASSYEAANTAFF
TRBV24-1	TRBJ2-5	-	few	TGTGCCACCAGTGATACAGGGAGGGGGGAGACCCAGTACTTC	CATSDTGRGETQYF
TRBV19	TRBJ1-1	TRBD1	-	TGTGCCAGTAGTGGGGCAGGGGGGAACACTGAAGCTTTCTTT	CASSGAGGNTEAFF
TRBV7-3	TRBJ2-1	TRBD2	few	TGTGCCAGCAGCTTACGGCTGCGGGGGGGTCAGGATGAGCAGTTCTTC	CASSLRLRGGQDEQFF
TRBV24-1	TRBJ2-2	TRBD1	-	TGTGCCACCAGTGTCGGACAGGGGGCCGGGGAGCTGTTTTTT	CATSVGQGAGELFF
TRBV12-5	TRBJ2-7	-	-	TGTGCTAGTGGTTTGGTACTCCCCCCTCTCTTGGGAGGTAGTGCAGTATACGAGCAGTACTTC	CASGLVLPPLLGGSAVYEQYF
TRBV2	TRBJ1-4	TRBD1	-	TGTGCCAGCAGTTCGACAGGGGAAGATGAAAAACTGTTTTTT	CASSSTGEDEKLFF
TRBV30	TRBJ1-6	TRBD1	-	TGTGCCTGGAGCGGATCCCTGACAGGGGCTAATTCACCCCTCCACTTT	CAWSGSLTGANSPLHF
TRBV28	TRBJ2-5	-	-	TGTGCCAGCAGTTTCCCCACCGGGACCCGACTCGGGACCCAGTACTTC	CASSFPTGTRLGTQYF
TRBV29-1	TRBJ2-3	TRBD2	-	TGCAGCGTCAATCGACTAGCGGAGGTCACAGATACGCAGTATTTT	CSVNRLAEVTDTQYF
TRBV9	TRBJ2-2	-	once	TGTGCCAGCAGCGAAGGGGGGCAAAACACCGGGGAGCTGTTTTTT	CASSEGGQNTGELFF
TRBV5-8	TRBJ2-2	TRBD1	-	TGTGCCAGCAGCGGACAGGTCGGGGAGCTGTTTTTT	CASSGQVGELFF
TRBV10-2	TRBJ2-7	TRBD1	-	TGCGCCAGCCTACAGGGGAACCTCTACGAGCAGTACTTC	CASLQGNLYEQYF
TRBV15	TRBJ1-6	-	once	TGTGCCACAGCGGGCCGCAGGGTTACAAATTCACCCCTCCACTTT	CATAGRRVTNSPLHF
TRBV5-1	TRBJ2-5	TRBD1	-	TGCGCCAGCAGCTTGACAGGGACAGCCCAAGAGACCCAGTACTTC	CASSLTGTAQETQYF
TRBV9	TRBJ2-2	-	-	TGTGCCAGCAGCGCCTCCAGGGTCGGTCGGTCCGGGGAGCTGTTTTTT	CASSASRVGRSGELFF
TRBV5-1	TRBJ1-5	-	-	TGCGCCAGCAGCTTGGACGGGGCGTCCAATCAGCCCCAGCATTTT	CASSLDGASNQPQHF
TRBV28	TRBJ1-1	-	-	TGTGCCAGCAGTCACGCCAGGGGTTCGGGCACTGAAGCTTTCTTT	CASSHARGSGTEAFF
TRBV3-1/TRBV3-2	TRBJ1-1	-	-	TGTGCCAGCAGCCCAACGGGGGTTTTCGAAACTGAAGCTTTCTTT	CASSPTGVFETEAFF
TRBV5-1	TRBJ2-1	TRBD2	-	TGCGCCAGCAGCTATGGGACTAGCGGCTCCTACAATGAGCAGTTCTTC	CASSYGTSGSYNEQFF
TRBV30	TRBJ1-3	-	-	TGTGCCTGGAGTGGGGGGGCTGGAAACACCATATATTTT	CAWSGGAGNTIYF
TRBV4-1	TRBJ2-3	-	once	TGCGCCAGCAGCCTAGCCCTGAGGGGACGCAGCACAGATACGCAGTATTTT	CASSLALRGRSTDTQYF
TRBV7-3	TRBJ2-5	TRBD2	once	TGTGCCAGCAGCTCCCAGCGGGGGGCCTCCCAGTACTTC	CASSSQRGASQYF
TRBV7-9	TRBJ1-2	-	few	TGTGCCAGCAGCTTAGACGCCGGAACTTACTATGGCTACACCTTC	CASSLDAGTYYGYTF
TRBV7-8	TRBJ2-3	TRBD2	-	TGTGCCAGCAGCCGACTAGCGGGGGTAACAGATACGCAGTATTTT	CASSRLAGVTDTQYF
TRBV29-1	TRBJ2-3	TRBD2	-	TGCAGCGTTGACCGGGGGGGTACAGATACGCAGTATTTT	CSVDRGGTDTQYF